The T cell receptor (beta chain) under discussion was sequenced for a study of T cell repertoires and Cas9 in healthy adults. Overall study: SpCas9-reactive CD4 and CD8 T cells were characterized for potency, cytotoxicity and lineage.

Germline lookup yields CDR1 SGHRS and CDR2 YFSETQ. CDR3 length: 14 amino acids. Between the trimmed V and J ends, which lost 1 base and 4 bases, there was a span of 11 bases. Study-wide results and limits: SpCas9-reactive regulatory T cells reportedly mitigated SpCas9-reactive effector T cells in vitro.

With regard to this clone: Its antigen is as yet unknown.

Repertoires were generated with immunoSEQ multiplex PCR, while TCRdb's copy carries only in-frame clones and drops some. The sample comprises about 15,000 clones, about nine tenths of which are singletons, and around 1.9% rests with the top ten. The source material was Tregs (CD4+, CD25+, CD127-, CD137-, CD154-) from PBMCs; culture status not recorded. The rearrangement links TRBV5-1 to TRBJ1-2; possible D gene TRBD1, 5 bases. This sequence was found in a human donor in good health. In DNA form, the CDR3 reads TGCGCCAGCAGCTTGACTCGGGACCCCTATGGCTACACCTTC. This codes for CASSLTRDPYGYTF.